The 30 T cell receptor beta chains reported below all come from one sample, sequenced in a study of cytomegalovirus exposure and HLA in healthy donors. The repertoire was sequenced with immunoSEQ multiplex PCR; TCRdb's copy has only in-frame clones and lacks some. Among about 60,000 clones listed, around nine tenths were seen once. The material sequenced was PBMCs. The source of these receptors is a young man in good health and CMV-seronegative.

The rearrangement links TRBV11-2 to TRBJ2-7; TRBD2 agrees at 9 bases. The CDR3 is 16 residues long. Germline loops: CDR1 SGHAT, CDR2 FQNNGV. Trimming cost V 4 bases and J 0 bases; bases outside gene matches: 7. Written as DNA, the CDR3 is TGTGCCAGCAGCTCCCCTAGCGGGACCAGCTCCTACGAGCAGTACTTC. Translating it yields CASSSPSGTSSYEQYF.

V is TRBV2 and J is TRBJ1-4; 10 bases match TRBD1. V shed 1 base, J shed 17 bases, and the junction held 10 bases outside the gene matches. The length of the CDR3 is 14 residues. The germline gives CDR1 SNHLY, CDR2 FYNNEI. CDR3 amino acids: CASSEEATGGGLFF. The DNA for the CDR3 is TGTGCCAGCAGTGAAGAGGCGACAGGGGGCGGTTTATTTTTT.

The J gene is TRBJ2-1, the V gene TRBV29-1, with D uncertain. The CDR3 is 11 amino acids. Deletions cut 4 bases from V and 5 bases from J, with 6 bases between. Germline V lookup: CDR1 SQVTM, CDR2 ANQGSEA. The CDR3 is CSVGTDNEQFF. As DNA, the CDR3 is TGCAGCGTTGGAACAGACAATGAGCAGTTCTTC.

The chain carries TRBV29-1 and TRBJ2-5; D might be TRBD2 (6 bases). Per the germline V gene, CDR1 is SQVTM and CDR2 is ANQGSEA. CDR3 length: 13 amino acids. V was trimmed by 4 bases and J by 4 bases, leaving 13 bases between them. Here the CDR3 DNA reads TGCAGCGTTGGAAGGGGAGGAGGAGAGACCCAGTACTTC. This codes for CSVGRGGGETQYF.

The chain employs TRBV21-1 and TRBJ1-2. TRBV21-1 corresponds to a pseudogene. There are 13 residues in the CDR3. The CDR3 DNA reads TGTGCCAGCGGCCACAGGGAGGGCTATGGCTACACCTTC. Its protein is CASGHREGYGYTF.

V usage is TRBV5-4 and J usage is TRBJ1-5, with D tentatively TRBD1 (5 bases). The CDR3 has 14 residues. Trimming removed 2 bases from V and 5 bases from J, with 11 bases in between. Germline V gene sequence: CDR1 SGHNT, CDR2 YYREEE (reference sequence). The CDR3 coding sequence is TGTGCCAGCAGCTTCGGGGGTAACGATCAGCCCCAGCATTTT. The encoded protein is CASSFGGNDQPQHF.

The chain carries TRBV12-5 and TRBJ1-1; the D gene is possibly TRBD1 (6 bases). The V end lost 1 base, the J end lost 5 bases, and 11 bases lay between the germline ends. Germline lookup yields CDR1 LGHNT and CDR2 FRNRAP. This CDR3 comprises 14 residues. CDR3 amino acids: CASGLGGQSTEAFF. The DNA of the CDR3 is TGTGCTAGTGGTTTGGGAGGACAGTCAACTGAAGCTTTCTTT.

The J gene is TRBJ2-7, the V gene TRBV28; 7 bases match TRBD2. The CDR3 totals 14 residues. The V gene's germline CDR1 is MDHEN and CDR2 SYDVKM. After removal of 2 bases from V and 3 bases from J, the junction contained 4 bases not matched to a gene. CDR3 nucleotide sequence: TGTGCCAGCAGTTTAGCGGGAGCCTTCTACGAGCAGTACTTC. This translates into CASSLAGAFYEQYF. The whole variable domain, remainder taken from reference TRBV28 and TRBJ2-7, is DVKVTQSSRYLVKRTGEKVFLECVQDMDHENMFWYRQDPGLGLRLIYFSYDVKMKEKGDIPEGYSVSREKKERFSLILESASTNQTSMYLCASSLAGAFYEQYFGPGTRLTVT.

V usage is TRBV6-6 and J usage is TRBJ2-5; tentative D call: TRBD1 (6 bases). V dropped 4 bases and J dropped 5 bases, with 11 bases sitting between them. This CDR3 has 13 amino acids. CDR1 is MNHNY and CDR2 is SVGAGI in the germline V gene (reference sequence). CDR3: CASSFDRFETQYF. The CDR3 coding sequence is TGTGCCAGCAGTTTCGACAGGTTTGAGACCCAGTACTTC.

The V gene is TRBV27, the J gene TRBJ2-7; TRBD2 is a possible D gene (5 bases). The germline V gene encodes CDR1 MNHEY and CDR2 SMNVEV (reference sequence). There are 13 residues in the CDR3. The germline V and J ends were trimmed by 5 bases and 3 bases, with 11 bases remaining between them. As DNA, the CDR3 is TGTGCCAGCAGTCGAGGGCCTATCTACGAGCAGTACTTC. This codes for CASSRGPIYEQYF.

The rearrangement links TRBV5-1 to TRBJ2-1, with D perhaps TRBD1 (5 bases). Germline V gene lookup returns CDR1 SGHRS and CDR2 YFSETQ. CDR3 length equals 15 residues. The V end was cut by 2 bases, the J end by 0 bases, with 9 bases between. The CDR3 here is CASSLDRSSYNEQFF. The CDR3 DNA is TGCGCCAGCAGCTTAGACAGAAGCTCCTACAATGAGCAGTTCTTC.

The chain couples TRBV7-8 to TRBJ2-3; D might be TRBD2 (5 bases). From germline, CDR1 is SGHVS and CDR2 FQNEAQ. The CDR3 has 14 amino acids. Trimming took off 5 bases at V and 4 bases at J, with 13 bases between the two ends. CDR3 bases: TGTGCCAGCAGCCCCTATACTAGTGCAGATACGCAGTATTTT. Residues: CASSPYTSADTQYF.

This chain joins TRBV5-5 and TRBJ2-2; TRBD1 agrees at 11 bases. This CDR3 has 17 residues. J gave up 7 bases and V 4 bases, and 12 bases lay outside the gene matches. Germline V gene lookup returns CDR1 SGHKS and CDR2 YYEKEE (reference sequence). CDR3 nucleotide sequence: TGTGCCAGCAGCACCTACTTCGGACAGGGGGCGCACGGGGAGCTGTTTTTT. Residues: CASSTYFGQGAHGELFF.

The chain employs TRBV29-1 and TRBJ2-7; 8 bases fit TRBD2. V lost 4 bases, J lost 2 bases, and 4 bases stayed unmatched. The CDR3 covers 13 residues. Per the germline V gene, CDR1 is SQVTM and CDR2 is ANQGSEA. The CDR3 spells CSVGGTSAYEQYF. The CDR3 DNA sequence: TGCAGCGTTGGGGGGACTAGTGCCTACGAGCAGTACTTC.

The CDR3 nucleotides are TGTGCCAGCAGCTTAGAAACCCGGCTAGCGGGAGTAAATGAGCAGTTCTTC. Translating gives CASSLETRLAGVNEQFF. The rearrangement links TRBV7-6 to TRBJ2-1; 10 bases match TRBD2. V gave up 1 base and J gave up 7 bases; unmatched junction bases: 10. This CDR3 has 17 amino acids. Germline V gives CDR1 SGHVS, CDR2 FNYEAQ. Drawing the rest from reference TRBV7-6 and TRBJ2-1, the complete variable domain is GAGVSQSPRYKVTKRGQDVALRCDPISGHVSLYWYRQALGQGPEFLTYFNYEAQQDKSGLPNDRFSAERPEGSISTLTIQRTEQRDSAMYRCASSLETRLAGVNEQFFGPGTRLTVL.

The chain is built from TRBV30 and TRBJ2-1, with unresolved D. The V and J ends lost 0 bases and 5 bases respectively, with 8 bases between them. From germline, CDR1 is GTSNPN and CDR2 SVGIG (reference sequence). The CDR3 covers 13 residues. For the CDR3, the DNA is TGTGCCTGGAGTGTCTTGCGTGACAATGAGCAGTTCTTC. Protein product: CAWSVLRDNEQFF.

The chain couples TRBV6-1 to TRBJ2-7; 7 positions match TRBD2. J lost 2 bases, V lost 5 bases, and 6 bases had no gene match. The CDR3 is 14 amino acids. The germline V gene encodes CDR1 MNHNS and CDR2 SASEGT. This chain's CDR3 is CASSPPGLAYEQYF. CDR3 coding DNA: TGTGCCAGCAGTCCCCCTGGACTAGCCTACGAGCAGTACTTC.

This chain uses TRBV6-5 with TRBJ2-5; 8 nucleotides match TRBD1. Unmatched junction bases numbered 5, after V lost 0 bases and J lost 5 bases. The CDR3 contains 15 residues. The germline V gene has CDR1 MNHEY and CDR2 SVGAGI. This CDR3 reads CASSYSGQAGETQYF. The CDR3 DNA reads as TGTGCCAGCAGTTACTCGGGACAGGCGGGGGAGACCCAGTACTTC.

CDR3 region: CASSEAGGARTEAFF. The CDR3 nucleotides read TGTGCCAGCAGTGAAGCCGGGGGGGCGCGCACTGAAGCTTTCTTT. The chain couples TRBV6-1 to TRBJ1-1; the D gene is possibly TRBD1 (6 bases). The CDR3 is made up of 15 amino acids. Germline values: CDR1 MNHNS, CDR2 SASEGT. V lost 0 bases and J lost 4, with 12 bases in between.

A note on this clone: The germline gene is not matched at one end of the junction; a read error may be the cause. The chain carries TRBV7-7 and TRBJ2-1; TRBD2 matches 7 bases. The CDR3 contains 16 residues. Germline values: CDR1 SSHAT, CDR2 FNYEAQ (reference sequence). DNA of the CDR3: TGTGCTAGCAGCCCACTCTCCGGGACCGGGGGGAATGAGCAGTTCTTC. Protein product: CASSPLSGTGGNEQFF.

The J gene is TRBJ2-7, the V gene TRBV5-1; 9 nucleotides match TRBD2. In germline, CDR1 is SGHRS, CDR2 YFSETQ. The CDR3 extends over 15 amino acids. J gave up 3 bases and V 4 bases, and 8 bases lay outside the gene matches. The CDR3 DNA reads TGCGCCAGCAGCCCAGTTAGCGGGAGTATCTACGAGCAGTACTTC. This gives the protein CASSPVSGSIYEQYF.

The chain has TRBV28 and TRBJ1-5; 8 bases align to TRBD1. The CDR3 has 15 amino acids. Per germline, CDR1 MDHEN and CDR2 SYDVKM. Trimming took 5 bases from V and 4 from J; bases not matched to a gene: 7. The CDR3 DNA is TGTGCCAGCAGTAAGCGACAGGGGAGGAATCAGCCCCAGCATTTT. This encodes CASSKRQGRNQPQHF.

J is TRBJ1-1 and V is TRBV7-8; D gene unclear. The CDR3 is made up of 11 amino acids. Germline-derived CDR1 and CDR2 are SGHVS and FQNEAQ. V was shortened by 3 bases and J by 5 bases, with 4 bases between the two germline ends. CDR3 in amino acids: CASSFLTEAFF. In DNA form, the CDR3 reads TGTGCCAGCAGCTTCCTGACTGAAGCTTTCTTT.

The chain combines TRBV6-1 with TRBJ2-7; 9 nucleotides agree with TRBD2. Germline CDR1 reads MNHNS; CDR2 reads SASEGT. The junction had 6 bases not matched to a gene; V was cut back by 0 bases and J by 3 bases. This CDR3 is 16 amino acids long. The CDR3 DNA reads TGTGCCAGCAGTGAAGCTGGGCTAGCGGGGTACTACGAGCAGTACTTC. Amino acids: CASSEAGLAGYYEQYF.

The V and J genes are TRBV29-1 and TRBJ2-5, with D possibly being TRBD2 (7 bases). The CDR3 loop spans 12 amino acids. CDR1 and CDR2 (germline): SQVTM, ANQGSEA. Between the trimmed V and J ends, which lost 1 base and 6 bases, there was a span of 9 bases. The DNA for the CDR3 is TGCAGCGTTGAAGCGGGGGGCAAGACCCAGTACTTC. Its translation: CSVEAGGKTQYF.

The chain uses TRBV5-1 and TRBJ2-1; 7 positions agree with TRBD2. The CDR3 consists of 15 residues. The junction had 11 bases not matched to a gene; V was cut back by 4 bases and J by 7 bases. In germline, CDR1 is SGHRS, CDR2 YFSETQ. The CDR3 protein is CASSHRDYWGNEQFF. In DNA form, the CDR3 reads TGCGCCAGCAGCCACCGGGACTACTGGGGGAATGAGCAGTTCTTC. Supplemented by reference TRBV5-1 and TRBJ2-1, the full variable domain reads KAGVTQTPRYLIKTRGQQVTLSCSPISGHRSVSWYQQTPGQGLQFLFEYFSETQRNKGNFPGRFSGRQFSNSRSEMNVSTLELGDSALYLCASSHRDYWGNEQFFGPGTRLTVL.

CDR3 sequence reads: CASSEGQGTFVDEQFF. CDR3 coding DNA: TGTGCCAGCAGCGAGGGACAGGGAACATTTGTCGATGAGCAGTTCTTC. V usage is TRBV5-4 and J usage is TRBJ2-1, with 9 bases that match TRBD1. Germline V gives CDR1 SGHNT, CDR2 YYREEE (reference sequence). This CDR3 is 16 amino acids long. J gave up 8 bases and V 4 bases, and 13 bases lay outside the gene matches. The full variable domain, completed using reference TRBV5-4 and TRBJ2-1, is ETGVTQSPTHLIKTRGQQVTLRCSSQSGHNTVSWYQQALGQGPQFIFQYYREEENGRGNFPPRFSGLQFPNYSSELNVNALELDDSALYLCASSEGQGTFVDEQFFGPGTRLTVL.

The V gene is TRBV29-1, the J gene TRBJ1-1, with 8 bases identical to TRBD1. V dropped 5 bases and J dropped 4; count of bases not matched to a gene: 0. The CDR3 totals 11 residues. Germline CDR1 is SQVTM and CDR2 is ANQGSEA. The CDR3 spells CSVQGATEAFF. For the CDR3, the DNA is TGCAGCGTTCAGGGGGCCACTGAAGCTTTCTTT.

In its sample, this clone was seen once. The chain couples TRBV29-1 to TRBJ2-2, with TRBD2 matching over 7 bases. With V trimmed by 8 bases and J by 5 bases, 23 bases remained unmatched. The CDR3 is 18 residues long. CDR1 and CDR2 from the germline V gene are SQVTM and ANQGSEA. CDR3: CSILTLAAAGARTGELFF. In DNA form, the CDR3 reads TGCAGCATACTAACCCTAGCGGCGGCGGGAGCAAGAACCGGGGAGCTGTTTTTT.

This chain links TRBV6-5 with TRBJ2-1; the D is unclear. The CDR3 has 16 amino acids. Germline assignment: CDR1 MNHEY and CDR2 SVGAGI. V gave up 0 bases and J gave up 0 bases, with 9 bases separating them. The CDR3 nucleotides read TGTGCCAGCAGTTACTCGCACTGGAGCTCCTACAATGAGCAGTTCTTC. Translation: CASSYSHWSSYNEQFF.